These 8 T cell receptor beta chains were all obtained from the same sample, sequenced in a study of shared clonotypes between healthy human individuals. Sequencing was performed with immunoSEQ multiplex PCR; in TCRdb, only in-frame clones are kept and a portion is missing. The data hold roughly 1.4 million clones, with approximately 98.5% observed a single time. The sequencing sample was made of naive CD4+ T cells sorted from blood. Subset indicated: CD45RA+ positively selected. Source of these receptors: a man under 40 in good health.

The chain uses TRBV7-9 and TRBJ1-4, with unresolved D. In germline, CDR1 is SEHNR, CDR2 FQNEAQ (reference sequence). Trimming left V 3 bases short and J 7 bases short, with 6 bases between. This CDR3 has 12 residues. CDR3 amino acids: CASSLGSEKLFF. The CDR3 DNA follows: TGTGCCAGCAGCTTGGGGAGTGAAAAACTGTTTTTT. The full variable domain, rest sourced from reference TRBV7-9 and TRBJ1-4, is DTGVSQNPRHKITKRGQNVTFRCDPISEHNRLYWYRQTLGQGPEFLTYFQNEAQLEKSRLLSDRFSAERPKGSFSTLEIQRTEQGDSAMYLCASSLGSEKLFFGSGTQLSVL.

This chain links TRBV2 with TRBJ2-5, with D perhaps matching TRBD1 (6 bases). Germline V gene lookup returns CDR1 SNHLY and CDR2 FYNNEI. V gave up 4 bases and J gave up 4 bases, with 10 bases separating them. CDR3 length equals 13 residues. CDR3 protein: CASSGQVGETQYF. The CDR3 DNA is TGTGCCAGCAGTGGACAGGTTGGAGAGACCCAGTACTTC.

J is TRBJ2-5 and V is TRBV18; 8 bases are shared with TRBD2. Germline loops: CDR1 KGHSH, CDR2 LQKENI. With V trimmed by 2 bases and J by 5 bases, 13 bases remained unmatched. The CDR3 has 17 residues. CDR3 DNA sequence: TGTGCCAGCTCACCATTGTCCGGGACTAGTATCCTCGAGACCCAGTACTTC. Translating it yields CASSPLSGTSILETQYF.

This clone was recorded once. This chain joins TRBV6-5 and TRBJ2-7; D may match TRBD1 or TRBD2 (7 bases each). Trimming left V 7 bases short and J 7 bases short, with 11 bases between. Germline V gene lookup returns CDR1 MNHEY and CDR2 SVGAGI. The CDR3 contains 11 residues. The CDR3 DNA follows: TGTGCCAGCACTCAGGGGGGGGAGCAGTACTTC. The encoded protein is CASTQGGEQYF.

A note on this clone: This sample includes further DNA sequences coding for the same CDR3. The chain employs TRBV9 and TRBJ2-3; D gene ambiguous. Germline V gene sequence: CDR1 SGDLS, CDR2 YYNGEE. The CDR3 loop spans 14 amino acids. V lost 1 base, J lost 1 base, and 7 bases lay in between. As DNA, the CDR3 is TGTGCCAGCAGCGTAATAGGAGGCACAGATACGCAGTATTTT. This gives the protein CASSVIGGTDTQYF. The full variable domain, in which reference TRBV9 and TRBJ2-3 provide the parts outside the CDR3, is DSGVTQTPKHLITATGQRVTLRCSPRSGDLSVYWYQQSLDQGLQFLIQYYNGEERAKGNILERFSAQQFPDLHSELNLSSLELGDSALYFCASSVIGGTDTQYFGPGTRLTVL.

A single count supports this clone. The chain joins TRBV15 to TRBJ2-7, with 8 bases lining up with TRBD2. CDR1 is LNHNV, CDR2 YYDKDF, per germline (reference sequence). The V and J ends lost 2 bases and 4 bases, in that order; junction bases with no gene match: 7. This CDR3 is 15 amino acids long. The CDR3 coding sequence is TGTGCCACCAGCAGACCTATCGCGGGAGGTTACGAGCAGTACTTC. It translates to CATSRPIAGGYEQYF.

V gene TRBV18 combines with J gene TRBJ2-1; D gene ambiguous. The germline CDR1 and CDR2 sequences are KGHSH and LQKENI. The CDR3 loop spans 14 amino acids. V lost 4 bases and J 8 bases, leaving 15 bases between the germline ends. CDR3 nucleotides: TGTGCCAGCTCACAAGGCAGGATCTCCTATGAGCAGTTCTTC. Protein product: CASSQGRISYEQFF. Together with reference TRBV18 and TRBJ2-1, the CDR3 gives the full variable domain: NAGVMQNPRHLVRRRGQEARLRCSPMKGHSHVYWYRQLPEEGLKFMVYLQKENIIDESGMPKERFSAEFPKEGPSILRIQQVVRGDSAAYFCASSQGRISYEQFFGPGTRLTVL.

Comments on this clone: Different DNA sequences within this sample yield the same CDR3. The chain has TRBV10-3 and TRBJ1-5; D may be TRBD1 (5 bases). This CDR3 contains 16 residues. The V end lost 0 bases, the J end lost 2 bases, and 11 bases lay between the germline ends. Germline CDR1 and CDR2: ENHRY and SYGVKD. The CDR3 loop reads CAISESGVAGNQPQHF. DNA for the CDR3: TGTGCCATCAGTGAGTCGGGGGTTGCGGGCAATCAGCCCCAGCATTTT.